These 28 T cell receptor beta chains were all obtained from the same sample, sequenced in a study of Graves' ophthalmopathy and Graves' hyperthyroidism. RNA transcripts served as template for amplifying TCR beta CDR3 sequences. HTBI-primed RT-PCR formed the first round, and a multiplex PCR formed the second. TCRdb reprocessed the multiplex PCR reads with MiXCR, giving one entry per CDR3 protein. The table shows 500,000 to 700,000 distinct CDR3 sequences, with about a fifth occurring only once. The sequenced sample was peripheral blood. These receptors were taken from a woman younger than 35 with stable Graves' hyperthyroidism. Some clones in this sample may be carry-over from other donors' samples.

The rearrangement links TRBV11-2 to TRBJ1-1; D gene unclear. From germline, CDR1 is SGHAT and CDR2 FQNNGV. The V gene lost 3 bases and the J gene lost 2 bases, with 10 bases spanning the gap. This CDR3 region has 14 residues. CDR3 coding DNA: TGTGCCAGCAGCTTCACCATGAGCAACACTGAAGCTTTCTTT. Its protein product is CASSFTMSNTEAFF. Complete variable domain (other parts from reference TRBV11-2 and TRBJ1-1): EAGVAQSPRYKIIEKRQSVAFWCNPISGHATLYWYQQILGQGPKLLIQFQNNGVVDDSQLPKDRFSAERLKGVDSTLKIQPAKLEDSAVYLCASSFTMSNTEAFFGQGTRLTVV.

This clonotype came up many times. One end of the junction does not line up with germline, which may come from a read error. The chain employs TRBV6-1 and TRBJ2-5; the D gene is possibly TRBD1 (6 bases). Germline CDR1 and CDR2: MNHNS and SASEGT. This CDR3 has 19 residues. The CDR3 bases are TGTGCCAGCAGCGAAGTTGCCGGCGGCCTTGTTAGGGGGTTTGGGACCCAGTACTTC. Amino acid sequence: CASSEVAGGLVRGFGTQYF.

Remarks on this clonotype: One junction end does not reproduce the germline sequence, and a read error may be involved. The gene calls are TRBV7-3 and TRBJ1-1; D is uncertain. Germline V gene lookup returns CDR1 SGHTA and CDR2 FQGTGA. The CDR3 runs to 13 residues. The CDR3 DNA follows: TGTGCCAGCAGCCCGAGAGGTTCCACTGATGCTTTCTTT. Protein product: CASSPRGSTDAFF. Full variable domain (outside the CDR3, taken from reference TRBV7-3 and TRBJ1-1): GAGVSQTPSNKVTEKGKYVELRCDPISGHTALYWYRQSLGQGPEFLIYFQGTGAADDSGLPNDRFFAVRPEGSVSTLKIQRTERGDSAVYLCASSPRGSTDAFFGQGTRLTVV.

This clonotype has ten or more counts. V and J are TRBV28 and TRBJ2-7, with D uncertain. Germline V gene lookup returns CDR1 MDHEN and CDR2 SYDVKM. V shed 7 bases and J shed 6 bases, with 19 bases lying between them. This CDR3 has 14 residues. CDR3 nucleotide sequence: TGTGCCAGCACCCCCCCCATGCACACCGGCGAGCAGTACTTC. It codes for CASTPPMHTGEQYF. Variable domain in full (rest from reference TRBV28 and TRBJ2-7): DVKVTQSSRYLVKRTGEKVFLECVQDMDHENMFWYRQDPGLGLRLIYFSYDVKMKEKGDIPEGYSVSREKKERFSLILESASTNQTSMYLCASTPPMHTGEQYFGPGTRLTVT.

Note on this clonotype: Germline and junction disagree at one end, which may indicate a read error. The rearrangement uses TRBV12-3 or TRBV12-4 and TRBJ1-1, with D uncertain. The CDR3 contains 12 residues. The CDR3 region is CASSPENTEASF. CDR3 DNA sequence: TGTGCCAGCAGCCCAGAGAACACTGAAGCTTCCTTT.

This clonotype was recorded at least ten times. The chain links TRBV12-5 to TRBJ2-6; D possibly matches TRBD1 or TRBD2 (5 bases each). Germline V gene sequence: CDR1 LGHNT, CDR2 FRNRAP. The CDR3 spans 20 residues. V gave up 0 bases and J gave up 2 bases, with 20 bases separating them. CDR3 loop: CASGLVRGGAGPPGANVLTF. The CDR3 region has the DNA TGTGCTAGTGGTTTGGTACGGGGCGGCGCAGGGCCTCCTGGGGCCAACGTCCTGACTTTC.

This clonotype was recorded many times. The gene calls are TRBV10-3 and TRBJ2-2; possible D gene TRBD1, 6 bases. Germline CDR1 and CDR2: ENHRY and SYGVKD. V was pared by 0 bases and J by 6 bases, with 8 bases between. The CDR3 spans 14 residues. The CDR3 loop is CAISESKGAGELFF. The CDR3 nucleotides read TGTGCCATCAGTGAGTCGAAGGGGGCCGGGGAGCTGTTTTTT.

The chain carries TRBV12-5 and TRBJ2-7; D perhaps matches TRBD2 (5 bases). V was trimmed by 7 bases and J by 0 bases, leaving 10 bases between them. This CDR3 spans 13 amino acids. CDR1 is LGHNT and CDR2 is FRNRAP in the germline V gene. DNA of the CDR3: TGTGCTAGTGCCCCCGGACTCTCCTACGAGCAGTACTTC. It is translated as CASAPGLSYEQYF. Combining the CDR3 with reference TRBV12-5 and TRBJ2-7 gives the whole variable domain DARVTQTPRHKVTEMGQEVTMRCQPILGHNTVFWYRQTMMQGLELLAYFRNRAPLDDSGMPKDRFSAEMPDATLATLKIQPSEPRDSAVYFCASAPGLSYEQYFGPGTRLTVT.

The rearrangement joins TRBV10-3 to TRBJ1-6; 7 bases match TRBD1. Germline CDR1 and CDR2: ENHRY and SYGVKD. This CDR3 contains 17 residues. Trimming at V came to 0 bases and at J to 8 bases, leaving 10 bases not matched to a gene. The CDR3 reads CAISESKYRGPHSPLHF. CDR3 nucleotides: TGTGCCATCAGTGAGTCGAAGTACAGGGGCCCACATTCACCCCTCCACTTT.

This clonotype was seen many times. The chain is built from TRBV6-5 and TRBJ1-1; 7 bases map to TRBD1. The germline gives CDR1 MNHEY, CDR2 SVGAGI. CDR3 length equals 14 residues. J lost 3 bases, V lost 5 bases, and 6 bases had no gene match. In nucleotides, the CDR3 is TGTGCCAGCAGTATCGAGGGGGCGGACACTGAAGCTTTCTTT. It codes for CASSIEGADTEAFF.

As to this clonotype: Sequence at one end of the junction differs from germline and may be a read error. This CDR3 is CSARRLAGSSYNEKFF. CDR3 DNA: TGCAGTGCTAGGAGGCTAGCGGGGAGCTCCTACAATGAGAAGTTCTTC. The rearrangement joins TRBV20-1 to TRBJ2-1; the match to TRBD2 covers 9 bases. Germline CDR1 reads DFQATT; CDR2 reads SNEGSKA (reference sequence). The CDR3 has 16 amino acids.

This clonotype appeared many times. This sequence joins TRBV9 and TRBJ2-7; possibly TRBD2 for D (6 bases). Trimming left V 3 bases short and J 6 bases short, with 16 bases between. Germline V gives CDR1 SGDLS, CDR2 YYNGEE. The CDR3 totals 14 residues. Here the CDR3 DNA reads TGTGCCAGCAGCGGCACCGGGACTCCAGGCGAGCAGTACTTC. This sequence encodes CASSGTGTPGEQYF.

This clonotype was seen a handful of times. An end of the junction differs from the germline gene, which may be a read error. This sequence joins TRBV12-3 or TRBV12-4 and TRBJ2-7; D gene ambiguous. This CDR3 region has 13 residues. CDR3 protein: CASSLAFVYEQYF. CDR3 DNA: TGTGCCAGCAGCTTAGCCTTCGTGTACGAGCAGTACTTC.

In regard to this clonotype: No conserved phenylalanine or tryptophan ends this CDR3, so it is likely a read error. The chain joins TRBV11-2 to TRBJ2-5; tentatively, D is TRBD2 (6 bases). CDR3 length: 17 amino acids. Germline-derived CDR1 and CDR2 are SGHAT and FQNNGV. Here the CDR3 DNA reads TGTGCCATCAGCCACTTCGGCGGGGACCTGACTTTGGAGACCCAGTACGTC. It specifies CAISHFGGDLTLETQYV.

This clonotype was seen more than once but under ten times. This rearrangement joins TRBV4-1 to TRBJ1-2; D is unresolved. The germline gives CDR1 MGHRA, CDR2 YSYEKL. The CDR3 loop spans 14 amino acids. V lost 0 bases, J lost 3 bases, and 8 bases lay in between. The CDR3, as DNA: TGCGCCAGCAGCCAAGATCCTCAGGACTATGGCTACACCTTC. As protein: CASSQDPQDYGYTF.

Here the CDR3 reads CASSPGTGSFGSGNTIYF. The CDR3 DNA reads TGTGCCAGCAGTCCCGGGACAGGGTCGTTTGGCTCTGGAAACACCATATATTTT. The genes are TRBV6-2 or TRBV6-3 and TRBJ1-3, with TRBD1 matching over 9 bases. After removal of 5 bases from V and 0 bases from J, the junction contained 11 bases not matched to a gene. CDR1 MNHEY and CDR2 SVGEGT come from the germline V gene. This CDR3 spans 18 amino acids.

In nucleotides, the CDR3 is TGCAGTGCTAGAGAACCGGGGCAAGCACAAAACACTGAAGCTTTCTTT. Amino acid sequence: CSAREPGQAQNTEAFF. V usage is TRBV20-1 and J usage is TRBJ1-1; tentatively, D is TRBD1 (5 bases). The V end lost 0 bases, the J end lost 2 bases, and 16 bases lay between the germline ends. Germline V gene data show CDR1 as DFQATT and CDR2 as SNEGSKA (reference sequence). This CDR3 is 16 amino acids long.

This clonotype was seen many times. The chain couples TRBV6-1 to TRBJ1-2; tentatively, D is TRBD1 (6 bases). The germline V gene encodes CDR1 MNHNS and CDR2 SASEGT. There are 13 residues in the CDR3. With 2 bases removed from V and 6 bases from J, the gap between germline ends came to 10 bases. CDR3 in DNA: TGTGCCAGCAGTGAATCAGGGGTGGATGGCTACACCTTC. This translates into CASSESGVDGYTF.

The chain combines TRBV20-1 with TRBJ1-5; D gene unclear. CDR1 is DFQATT, CDR2 SNEGSKA, per germline (reference sequence). The V end lost 3 bases, the J end lost 1 base, and 19 bases lay between the germline ends. CDR3 size: 17 residues. The CDR3 DNA is TGCAGTGCTAGGGATCCCGGGATAGGGTGGAGCAATCAGCCCCAGCATTTT. It specifies CSARDPGIGWSNQPQHF.

This chain joins TRBV18 and TRBJ1-1; perhaps TRBD1 as D (6 bases). The CDR3 runs to 14 residues. V was clipped by 3 bases and J by 2 bases, with 10 bases between them. Germline loops: CDR1 KGHSH, CDR2 LQKENI. CDR3 region: CASSPRQVNTEAFF. CDR3 sequence (DNA): TGTGCCAGCTCACCTAGACAGGTTAACACTGAAGCTTTCTTT.

V and J are TRBV12-3 or TRBV12-4 and TRBJ1-2; D unclear. Trimming took 3 bases from V and 1 from J, leaving 9 bases between them. This CDR3 has 14 residues. The CDR3 DNA reads as TGTGCCAGCAGTTTCATGGGAGGTAACTATGGCTACACCTTC. It codes for CASSFMGGNYGYTF.

This clonotype was seen repeatedly, ten times or more. This sequence joins TRBV5-1 and TRBJ2-2; D uncertain. V lost 7 bases to trimming and J lost 6 bases, with 13 bases between them. This CDR3 comprises 13 residues. CDR1 and CDR2 (germline): SGHRS, YFSETQ. DNA of the CDR3: TGCGCCAGCCGTCCCAACCCACCCGGGGAGCTGTTTTTT. Encoded protein: CASRPNPPGELFF.

This clonotype was seen more than once but under ten times. This rearrangement joins TRBV3-1 to TRBJ2-5; D is perhaps TRBD1 (7 bases). Germline V gives CDR1 LGHDT, CDR2 YNNKEL (reference sequence). The CDR3 is made up of 13 amino acids. V was shortened by 8 bases and J by 2 bases, with 12 bases between the two germline ends. CDR3 nucleotide sequence: TGTGCCAGCGGGGAGGACAGGCAAGAGACCCAGTACTTC. As protein: CASGEDRQETQYF.

In its sample, this clonotype was seen many times. This chain joins TRBV29-1 and TRBJ2-7, with 9 positions matching TRBD1. Germline V lookup: CDR1 SQVTM, CDR2 ANQGSEA. Trimming cost V 6 bases and J 4 bases; bases outside gene matches: 7. The CDR3 extends over 13 amino acids. The CDR3 sequence is CSVSQGAGYEQYF. The CDR3 DNA sequence: TGCAGCGTATCACAGGGGGCGGGTTACGAGCAGTACTTC.

This clonotype was picked up many times. The chain recombines TRBV28 with TRBJ1-2; D is unresolved. The CDR3 covers 16 residues. Germline CDR1 and CDR2: MDHEN and SYDVKM. Trimming cost V 6 bases and J 0 bases, with 17 bases left between them. This CDR3 reads CASSSEGGYTNYGYTF. The CDR3 DNA sequence: TGTGCCAGCAGCTCGGAAGGAGGATATACTAACTATGGCTACACCTTC.

The J gene is TRBJ2-2, the V gene TRBV13, with 10 bases that match TRBD1. After removal of 5 bases from V and 3 bases from J, the junction contained 9 bases not matched to a gene. CDR1 is PRHDT and CDR2 is FYEKMQ in the germline V gene (reference sequence). This CDR3 comprises 17 residues. The CDR3 region is CASSPIRDRGHTGELFF. Written as DNA, the CDR3 is TGTGCCAGCAGCCCGATCAGGGACAGGGGACACACCGGGGAGCTGTTTTTT.

This clonotype was counted ten times or more. The gene calls are TRBV5-1 and TRBJ2-7; D is ambiguous. V was trimmed by 3 bases and J by 2 bases, leaving 21 bases between them. In germline, CDR1 is SGHRS, CDR2 YFSETQ. CDR3 size: 17 residues. The CDR3 nucleotides read TGCGCCAGCAGCTCCATCTCGTGGGTTTCGCCTACCTACGAGCAGTACTTC. It translates to CASSSISWVSPTYEQYF.

This clonotype was detected many times. The chain links TRBV20-1 to TRBJ1-1, with 10 bases matching TRBD1. Germline assignment: CDR1 DFQATT and CDR2 SNEGSKA (reference sequence). The CDR3 covers 14 residues. Losses at the gene ends were 6 bases for V and 2 bases for J; bases not matched to a gene: 6. CDR3 coding DNA: TGCAGTGCAACCCTGACAGGGGGCAACACTGAAGCTTTCTTT. As protein: CSATLTGGNTEAFF.